The rows below give T cell receptor beta chains drawn from one sample of a study of neurological immune-mediated disorders. MiXCR was run by TCRdb on the 5' RACE reads, yielding one entry per CDR3 protein. Seen here are about 80,000 distinct CDR3 sequences, around 6% observed once, and the top ten hold 7.9%. The specimen was PBMCs. The receptor source for this set is a woman aged 55-75 years with multiple sclerosis. Both conserved end residues are part of each CDR3. D genes are given only for firm matches. Expanded clones get a size class; other rows say once, few or many, or leave the size out.

>many|TRBJ2-5|-|TRBV27
CASRVFIGETQYF
TGTGCCAGCAGGGTCTTTATAGGAGAGACCCAGTACTTC
>-|TRBJ2-7|-|TRBV3-1
CASSQVDGNYEQYF
TGTGCCAGCAGCCAAGTGGACGGAAACTACGAGCAGTACTTC
>many|TRBJ1-4|-|TRBV20-1
CSAEGGATNEKLFF
TGCAGTGCCGAGGGAGGTGCAACTAATGAAAAACTGTTTTTT
>few|TRBJ2-7|TRBD2|TRBV2
CASRLAGATYEQYF
TGTGCCAGCAGATTAGCGGGGGCGACCTACGAGCAGTACTTC
>many|TRBJ1-2|-|TRBV7-2
CASSLAAGAIGYTF
TGTGCCAGCAGCTTAGCGGCGGGCGCGATTGGCTACACCTTC
>many|TRBJ2-3|TRBD2|TRBV5-1
CASSLDAGGRPDTQYF
TGCGCCAGCAGCTTGGACGCGGGGGGCCGTCCAGATACGCAGTATTTT
>many|TRBJ2-4|-|TRBV12-3/TRBV12-4
CASSPDLTGSIQYF
TGTGCCAGCAGCCCGGATTTAACCGGGAGCATTCAGTACTTC
>many|TRBJ1-4|-|TRBV5-1
CASSNPGGADEKLFF
TGCGCCAGCAGCAACCCCGGTGGCGCCGATGAAAAACTGTTTTTT
>medium-sized|TRBJ2-7|TRBD1|TRBV7-2
CASSLMDRGQGGEQYF
TGTGCCAGCAGCTTAATGGATAGGGGACAGGGGGGCGAGCAGTACTTC
>-|TRBJ2-4|TRBD1|TRBV20-1
CSATKRQGENIQYF
TGCAGTGCTACAAAAAGACAGGGCGAAAACATTCAGTACTTC
>many|TRBJ1-1|-|TRBV7-9
CALGTAVEPEAFF
TGTGCCTTAGGCACGGCTGTTGAGCCTGAAGCTTTCTTT
>many|TRBJ1-2|-|TRBV20-1
CSARDLGGYGYTF
TGCAGTGCTAGAGATCTGGGAGGCTATGGCTACACCTTC
>many|TRBJ1-1|-|TRBV12-3/TRBV12-4
CASSFWNTEAFF
TGTGCCAGCAGTTTTTGGAACACTGAAGCTTTCTTT
>many|TRBJ2-1|-|TRBV7-2
CASSFKGGATNEQFF
TGTGCCAGCAGCTTTAAGGGGGGCGCGACCAATGAGCAGTTCTTC
>many|TRBJ1-2|-|TRBV5-5
CASSFGANYGYTF
TGTGCCAGCAGCTTTGGAGCTAACTATGGCTACACCTTC
>many|TRBJ1-5|-|TRBV15
CATSRGGPQHF
TGTGCCACCAGCAGGGGCGGCCCCCAGCATTTT
>many|TRBJ1-2|TRBD1|TRBV15
CATSRDRDRNYGYTF
TGTGCCACCAGCAGAGATCGGGACAGAAACTATGGCTACACCTTC
>few|TRBJ2-2|-|TRBV20-1
CSAREWGNTGELFF
TGCAGTGCCCGGGAGTGGGGGAACACCGGGGAGCTGTTTTTT
>many|TRBJ1-5|-|TRBV7-9
CASSPGGGSDRPQHF
TGTGCCAGCAGCCCAGGAGGGGGTTCTGATCGGCCCCAGCATTTT
>many|TRBJ1-3|-|TRBV11-2
CASSLVPISGNTIYF
TGTGCCAGCAGCTTAGTTCCGATCTCTGGAAACACCATATATTTT
>few|TRBJ2-7|-|TRBV9
CASSAAPLYEQYF
TGTGCCAGCAGCGCGGCCCCTCTCTACGAGCAGTACTTC
>many|TRBJ2-2|-|TRBV7-7
CASSLTFTGELFF
TGTGCTAGCAGCCTAACATTCACCGGGGAGCTGTTTTTT
>-|TRBJ1-1|-|TRBV5-1
CASSLVGLGNMNTEAFF
TGCGCCAGCAGCTTGGTAGGGTTGGGGAACATGAACACTGAAGCTTTCTTT
>many|TRBJ1-2|-|TRBV6-5
CASSYDPNNYGYTF
TGTGCCAGCAGTTACGATCCAAATAACTATGGCTACACCTTC
>many|TRBJ2-3|-|TRBV9
CASSVEGVSTDTQYF
TGTGCCAGCAGCGTAGAGGGGGTCAGCACAGATACGCAGTATTTT
>many|TRBJ2-5|TRBD2|TRBV5-1
CASRRGLAEQETQYF
TGCGCCAGCAGACGGGGACTAGCGGAACAAGAGACCCAGTACTTC
>many|TRBJ1-5|-|TRBV7-9
CASSLGGERYQPQHF
TGTGCCAGCAGCTTAGGGGGAGAACGCTATCAGCCCCAGCATTTT
>-|TRBJ2-1|-|TRBV7-7
CASSLGHPLDEQFF
TGTGCCAGCAGCTTGGGACACCCTCTCGATGAGCAGTTCTTC
>many|TRBJ1-4|TRBD1|TRBV20-1
CSAGQVNEKLFF
TGCAGTGCCGGACAGGTTAATGAAAAACTGTTTTTT
>many|TRBJ2-7|-|TRBV5-1
CASSGGFLPYEQYF
TGCGCCAGCAGCGGCGGGTTCCTCCCCTACGAGCAGTACTTC
>many|TRBJ1-1|TRBD1|TRBV5-1
CASYPGGGNTEAFF
TGCGCCAGCTATCCAGGGGGCGGGAACACTGAAGCTTTCTTT
>many|TRBJ1-2|TRBD1|TRBV20-1
CSARGTTGNHGYTF
TGCAGTGCTAGAGGAACGACAGGGAACCATGGCTACACCTTC
>few|TRBJ2-1|TRBD1|TRBV12-3/TRBV12-4
CASRTGTGGGEQFF
TGTGCCAGCAGAACCGGGACAGGGGGCGGTGAGCAGTTCTTC
>few|TRBJ1-5|-|TRBV10-3
CAIRNRVEEPQHF
TGTGCCATCAGGAACAGGGTTGAGGAGCCCCAGCATTTT
>many|TRBJ2-7|TRBD1|TRBV6-5
CASSRTGGTYEQYF
TGTGCCAGCAGCAGGACAGGGGGCACCTACGAGCAGTACTTC
>few|TRBJ1-1|-|TRBV10-1
CASSEWGSTEAFF
TGCGCCAGCAGTGAGTGGGGAAGCACTGAAGCTTTCTTT
>many|TRBJ2-3|-|TRBV10-1
CASRRGGPTDTQYF
TGCGCCAGCAGACGAGGAGGTCCCACAGATACGCAGTATTTT
>many|TRBJ2-5|-|TRBV7-9
CASSSTGRGETQYF
TGTGCCAGCAGCTCGACAGGGAGGGGGGAGACCCAGTACTTC
>many|TRBJ1-5|-|TRBV5-6
CASSLGQGVGPQHF
TGTGCCAGCAGCTTGGGGCAGGGAGTGGGGCCCCAGCATTTT